The clone carrying this T cell receptor beta chain has just one count. Its antigen is still unknown. A much larger clonotype is one base distant, so this may be a read error. This record belongs to a study of OX40 agonist ivuxolimab in advanced cancers. Study context: An agonistic anti-OX40 (CD134) antibody, ivuxolimab, was used to treat the patients. General observations from the study: It was not determined which antigens were specifically recognized by the peripheral T cells that had undergone clonal expansion. Both blood CD4+ and CD8+ T cells showed clonal growth by week 6 at 0.1 to 3.0 mg/kg.

Here immunoSEQ multiplex PCR was the method, and the copy in TCRdb shows in-frame clones only, minus some. The sample lists some 51,000 clones, 75% to 90% occurring once. The length of the CDR3 is 12 residues. The germline V gene has CDR1 SGHAT and CDR2 FQNNGV. This rearrangement joins TRBV11-2 to TRBJ2-5; D ambiguous. The DNA end is more similar to TRBJ2-7, so the J call may be wrong. Sample: CD4+ or CD8+ T cells sorted from blood, taken in a trial of the OX40 agonist ivuxolimab. This receptor was obtained from an adult with an advanced solid tumor such as melanoma, head and neck, liver or kidney cancer. The CDR3: CASSQSSYEQYF. The CDR3 DNA is TGTGCCAGCAGCCAGAGCTCCTACGAGCAGTACTTC.